Listed below are T cell receptor beta chains from one sample, sequenced in a study of chemoradiotherapy in HPV16-positive cancers. Sequenced by immunoSEQ multiplex PCR; TCRdb stores in-frame clones only, minus some. The table shows roughly 4,700 clones, with roughly 90% occurring only once. The input for sequencing was tumor tissue, taken from a patient who underwent chemoradiotherapy. The receptor source for this set is a human donor with HPV-associated anogenital cancer. CDR3s include the opening cysteine and the closing phenylalanine or tryptophan. D genes are given only for firm matches. Where a row states a size, it is once, few, many or the class of an expanded clone; other rows omit it.

>TRBV7-6|TRBJ2-1|.|.
TGTGCCAGCTCGGCGGGACCCAGGAATGAGCAGTTCTTC
CASSAGPRNEQFF
>TRBV2|TRBJ2-3|.|.
TGTGCCAGCAGTGAATCAGCAGATACGCAGTATTTT
CASSESADTQYF
>TRBV7-9|TRBJ2-3|.|.
TGTGCCAGCAGCTTAATAAATACGCAGTATTTT
CASSLINTQYF
>TRBV5-1|TRBJ2-7|TRBD1|.
TGCGCCAGCAGCTCCGGACAGGGCACCCCGAACTACGAGCAGTACTTC
CASSSGQGTPNYEQYF
>TRBV5-1|TRBJ1-2|TRBD1|.
TGCGCCAGCAGCTCCGGGACAGAGTACAGGAACTATGGCTACACCTTC
CASSSGTEYRNYGYTF
>TRBV2|TRBJ1-1|.|few
TGTGCCACCAAACCGGACAGAGATAACACTGAAGCTTTCTTT
CATKPDRDNTEAFF
>TRBV5-8|TRBJ2-3|TRBD1|.
TGTGCCAGCAGCTTGGGCCGAAATGGACAGGGGCCTAGCACAGATACGCAGTATTTT
CASSLGRNGQGPSTDTQYF
>TRBV7-2|TRBJ2-6|TRBD1|.
TGTGCCAGCAGCTTAGCACAGGGGGGGGCCAACGTCCTGACTTTC
CASSLAQGGANVLTF
>TRBV27|TRBJ2-7|TRBD2|.
TGTGCCAGCAGTTTGGGAGCGGGACTCTCCTACGAGCAGTACTTC
CASSLGAGLSYEQYF
>TRBV19|TRBJ1-1|.|.
TGTGCCAGTAGTCGAGGGAGGACTGAAGCTTTCTTT
CASSRGRTEAFF
>TRBV30|TRBJ1-4|.|.
TGTGCCTGGAATAGGCAGGGAAATGAAAAACTGTTTTTT
CAWNRQGNEKLFF
>TRBV4-1|TRBJ2-5|.|.
TGCGCCAGCAGCCAAGTTGATATGGGATTTGCAGAGACCCAGTACTTC
CASSQVDMGFAETQYF
>TRBV4-2|TRBJ2-1|.|.
TGTGCCAGCAGCCTCTCATCGGGGGGCTTAAGGGAGCAGTTCTTC
CASSLSSGGLREQFF
>TRBV7-2|TRBJ1-5|.|.
TGTGCCAGCAGCTTAGTAGCCGGTAGCAATCAGCCCCAGCATTTT
CASSLVAGSNQPQHF
>TRBV7-2|TRBJ1-2|.|.
TGTGCCAGCAGCTTGGATGAAAGGGGCTACACCTTC
CASSLDERGYTF
>TRBV4-2|TRBJ2-1|.|.
TGTGCCAGCAGCTTACAGGCTACCTACAATGAGCAGTTCTTC
CASSLQATYNEQFF
>TRBV7-8|TRBJ1-2|.|.
TGTGCCAGCAGCTTAGCCCTTGTAGAACGAGCAGAGCCGAACTATGGCTACACCTTC
CASSLALVERAEPNYGYTF
>TRBV6-6|TRBJ1-3|.|.
TGTGCCAGCAGTTACTTGGCAGGGGTGAATGGAAACACCATATATTTT
CASSYLAGVNGNTIYF
>TRBV9|TRBJ2-3|.|once
TGTGCCAGCAGCGTGTGGGGAGGCACAGATACGCAGTATTTT
CASSVWGGTDTQYF
>TRBV10-3|TRBJ2-7|TRBD1|.
TGTGCCACCCGGGGGGGACAGGGGGTCGACGAGCAGTACTTC
CATRGGQGVDEQYF
>TRBV30|TRBJ2-3|.|.
TGTGCCTGGAGTGGCCCGGGACCGCGGGATACGCAGTATTTT
CAWSGPGPRDTQYF
>TRBV11-2|TRBJ2-2|.|.
TGTGCCAGCAGCTTAGATTCTGGGGGCGGTACCGGGGAGCTGTTTTTT
CASSLDSGGGTGELFF
>TRBV5-1|TRBJ1-3|.|.
TGCGCCAGCAGTCGGGGGGGCCTTTCCTCTGGAAACACCATATATTTT
CASSRGGLSSGNTIYF
>TRBV6-5|TRBJ2-1|.|.
TGTGCCAGCAGTTCCTATGGGGTTAAGTCCGATGAGCAGTTCTTC
CASSSYGVKSDEQFF
>TRBV7-9|TRBJ1-4|TRBD1|.
TGTGCCAGCAGCTTGGGACAGGGAGGGGAAAAACTGTTTTTT
CASSLGQGGEKLFF
>TRBV5-1|TRBJ2-2|TRBD1|.
TGCGCCAGCAGCTTGTTCGGACAGGCGAACACCGGGGAGCTGTTTTTT
CASSLFGQANTGELFF
>TRBV5-5|TRBJ1-5|TRBD1|.
TGTGCCAGCAGCTCGAGGACAGGGCCGGATCAGCCCCAGCATTTT
CASSSRTGPDQPQHF
>TRBV21-1|TRBJ2-6|.|.
TGTGCCAGGCAGACAGGGTTCGGGGCCAACGTCCTGACTTTC
CARQTGFGANVLTF
>TRBV19|TRBJ1-3|.|.
TGTGCCAGTAGTAGCAGCGGGGGAAACACCATATATTTT
CASSSSGGNTIYF
>TRBV7-2|TRBJ2-1|TRBD2|.
TGTGCCAGCAGCTTGAGGACTAGCCCCAGTGAGCAGTTCTTC
CASSLRTSPSEQFF
>TRBV11-1|TRBJ1-1|.|.
TGTGCCAGCAGCTTAGCCCTGGGGAAAGCTTTCTTT
CASSLALGKAFF
>TRBV7-9|TRBJ1-1|.|.
TGTGCCAGCAGCCGGGTTCCGGAAGACACTGAAGCTTTCTTT
CASSRVPEDTEAFF
>TRBV5-1|TRBJ1-1|.|.
TGCGCCAGCACCAGGGATGCTGCGAACACTGAAGCTTTCTTT
CASTRDAANTEAFF
>TRBV5-4|TRBJ1-2|.|.
TGTGCCAGCAGGCCTACGGCAGGGATGAACTATGGCTACACCTTC
CASRPTAGMNYGYTF
>TRBV10-3|TRBJ1-2|.|.
TGTGCCATCAGTCGGGGGGTGGGGAACTATGGCTACACCTTC
CAISRGVGNYGYTF
>TRBV11-3|TRBJ2-1|TRBD2|.
TGTGCCAGCAGCTGGACTAGCGGGAGGTCGGCTGAGCAGTTCTTC
CASSWTSGRSAEQFF
>TRBV7-2|TRBJ2-1|TRBD1|.
TGTGCCAGCAGCTCATCGACAGGGGTCTACAATGAGCAGTTCTTC
CASSSSTGVYNEQFF
>TRBV19|TRBJ1-2|.|.
TGTGCCAGTAGTGGCAGGGAAAGCGGCTATGGCTACACCTTC
CASSGRESGYGYTF
>TRBV29-1|TRBJ2-7|.|once
TGCAGCGTTGAAGACGCTTCCTACGAGCAGTACTTC
CSVEDASYEQYF
>TRBV2|TRBJ2-1|TRBD2|.
TGTGCCAGCACGCGTAGCGGGAGTGCATACAATGAGCAGTTCTTC
CASTRSGSAYNEQFF
>TRBV28|TRBJ2-3|TRBD1|.
TGTGCCAGCAGTTTGGGGACAGGCACAGATACGCAGTATTTT
CASSLGTGTDTQYF
>TRBV5-4|TRBJ2-1|TRBD1|.
TGTGCCAGCACCTCGGCCGGGACAGCAGACAATGAGCAGTTCTTC
CASTSAGTADNEQFF
>TRBV15|TRBJ1-2|.|.
TGTGCCACCAGCAGAGATCGAGGAGGGACGAACTATGGCTACACCTTC
CATSRDRGGTNYGYTF
>TRBV25-1|TRBJ2-3|.|.
TGTGCCAGCAATCCCGGCACAGATACGCAGTATTTT
CASNPGTDTQYF
>TRBV20-1|TRBJ2-1|.|.
TGCAGTGCTGGAACAAGAGCAAAGCAGTTCTTC
CSAGTRAKQFF
>TRBV7-9|TRBJ2-7|TRBD2|once
TGTGCCAGCAGCTTCCTCGGACTAGCGGGAGGGGGGCAGTACTTC
CASSFLGLAGGGQYF
>TRBV30|TRBJ1-1|.|.
TGTGCCTGGAGTGGCCGGGGGGGCTGGAACACTGAAGCTTTCTTT
CAWSGRGGWNTEAFF
>TRBV15|TRBJ1-5|TRBD1|.
TGTGCCACCAGCTCTATGCATGTGGGACAGGGACTCTATAGCAATCAGCCCCAGCATTTT
CATSSMHVGQGLYSNQPQHF
>TRBV27|TRBJ1-6|.|.
TGTGCCAGCAGCCGGGCCATCTATAATTCACCCCTCCACTTT
CASSRAIYNSPLHF
>TRBV10-3|TRBJ2-3|.|.
TGTGCCATCACAGGTGTGGCCGGGGCCAGCACAGATACGCAGTATTTT
CAITGVAGASTDTQYF
>TRBV28|TRBJ2-7|.|.
TGTGCCAGCAGCGGTGACACGCAAAAGCAGTACTTC
CASSGDTQKQYF
>TRBV5-1|TRBJ1-4|TRBD1|.
TGCGCCAGCAGCTTGTCCAGGGGGCAAGGAGAAAAACTGTTTTTT
CASSLSRGQGEKLFF
>TRBV5-1|TRBJ2-2|TRBD1|.
TGCGCCAGCAGTCTCCCGGGACAGGGAGAAACCGGGGAGCTGTTTTTT
CASSLPGQGETGELFF
>TRBV13|TRBJ1-2|.|large
TGTGCCAGCAGCTTATATAATGCAGGGGAGAATGGCTACACCTTC
CASSLYNAGENGYTF
>TRBV11-2|TRBJ1-2|.|.
TGTGCCAGCAGCTTAGAAAGGGTAGGGGGCTACACCTTC
CASSLERVGGYTF
>TRBV10-3|TRBJ2-5|TRBD1|.
TGTGCCATCAGTGAGGATGGGGACAGACAAGAGACCCAGTACTTC
CAISEDGDRQETQYF
>TRBV4-2|TRBJ1-2|TRBD1|.
TGTGCCAGCAGCCAAGATCTTAGGAGGGGACAGACTAACTATGGCTACACCTTC
CASSQDLRRGQTNYGYTF
>TRBV7-8|TRBJ1-1|.|.
TGTGCCAGCAGCTTAGCGGGGGCAGGCGCTGAAGCTTTCTTT
CASSLAGAGAEAFF
>TRBV6-1|TRBJ1-5|.|.
TGTGCCAGCAGTGACAGCAATCAGCCCCAGCATTTT
CASSDSNQPQHF